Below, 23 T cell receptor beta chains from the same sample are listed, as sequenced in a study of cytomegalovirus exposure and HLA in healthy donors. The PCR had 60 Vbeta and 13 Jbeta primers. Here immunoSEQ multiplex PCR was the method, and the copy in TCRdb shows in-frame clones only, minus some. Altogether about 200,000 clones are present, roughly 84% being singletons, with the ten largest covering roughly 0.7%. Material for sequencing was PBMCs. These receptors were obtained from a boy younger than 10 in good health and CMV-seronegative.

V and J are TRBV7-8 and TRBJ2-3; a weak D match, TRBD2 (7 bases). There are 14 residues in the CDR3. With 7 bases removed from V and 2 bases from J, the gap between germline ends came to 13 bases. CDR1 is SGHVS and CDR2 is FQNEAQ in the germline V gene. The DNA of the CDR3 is TGTGCCAGCATCCTCGGGGGGCCCACAGATACGCAGTATTTT. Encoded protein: CASILGGPTDTQYF.

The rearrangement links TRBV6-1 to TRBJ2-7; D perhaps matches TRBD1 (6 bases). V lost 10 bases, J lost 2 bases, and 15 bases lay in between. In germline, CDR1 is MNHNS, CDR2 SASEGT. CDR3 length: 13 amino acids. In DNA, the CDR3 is TGTGCCACCCAAACCGGGACACCCTACGAGCAGTACTTC. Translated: CATQTGTPYEQYF.

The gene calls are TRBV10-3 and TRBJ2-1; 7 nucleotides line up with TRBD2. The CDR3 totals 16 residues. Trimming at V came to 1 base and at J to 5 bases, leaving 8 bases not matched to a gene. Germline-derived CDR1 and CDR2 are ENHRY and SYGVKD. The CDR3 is CAISEYASGENNEQFF. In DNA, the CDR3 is TGTGCCATCAGTGAGTACGCTAGCGGAGAAAACAATGAGCAGTTCTTC.

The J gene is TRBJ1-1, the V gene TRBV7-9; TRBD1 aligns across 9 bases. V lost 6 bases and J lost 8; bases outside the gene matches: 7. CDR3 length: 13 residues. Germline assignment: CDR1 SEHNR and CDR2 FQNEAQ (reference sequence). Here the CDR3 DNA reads TGTGCCAGCAGTACGGACAGGGGAAGAGAAGCTTTCTTT. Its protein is CASSTDRGREAFF. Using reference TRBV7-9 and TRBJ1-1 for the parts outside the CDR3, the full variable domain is DTGVSQNPRHKITKRGQNVTFRCDPISEHNRLYWYRQTLGQGPEFLTYFQNEAQLEKSRLLSDRFSAERPKGSFSTLEIQRTEQGDSAMYLCASSTDRGREAFFGQGTRLTVV.

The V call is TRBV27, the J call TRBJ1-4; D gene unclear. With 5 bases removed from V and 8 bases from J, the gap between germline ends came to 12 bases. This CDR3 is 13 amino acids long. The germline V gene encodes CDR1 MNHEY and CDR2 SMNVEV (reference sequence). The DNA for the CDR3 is TGTGCCAGCAGTCTCTTTATCGGGGAAAAACTGTTTTTT. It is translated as CASSLFIGEKLFF.

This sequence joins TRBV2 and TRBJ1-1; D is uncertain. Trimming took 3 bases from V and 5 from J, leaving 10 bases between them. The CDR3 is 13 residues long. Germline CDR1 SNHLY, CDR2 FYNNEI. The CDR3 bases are TGTGCCAGCAGTGAGGAGTTCACGACTGAAGCTTTCTTT. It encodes CASSEEFTTEAFF.

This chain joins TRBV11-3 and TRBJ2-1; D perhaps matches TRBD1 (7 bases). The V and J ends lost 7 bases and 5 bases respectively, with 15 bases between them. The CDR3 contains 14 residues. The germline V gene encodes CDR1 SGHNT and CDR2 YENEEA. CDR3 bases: TGTGCCAGCACCAAAGGGGGGACAGACAATGAGCAGTTCTTC. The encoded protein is CASTKGGTDNEQFF. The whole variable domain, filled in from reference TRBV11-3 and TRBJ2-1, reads EAGVVQSPRYKIIEKKQPVAFWCNPISGHNTLYWYLQNLGQGPELLIRYENEEAVDDSQLPKDRFSAERLKGVDSTLKIQPAELGDSAVYLCASTKGGTDNEQFFGPGTRLTVL.

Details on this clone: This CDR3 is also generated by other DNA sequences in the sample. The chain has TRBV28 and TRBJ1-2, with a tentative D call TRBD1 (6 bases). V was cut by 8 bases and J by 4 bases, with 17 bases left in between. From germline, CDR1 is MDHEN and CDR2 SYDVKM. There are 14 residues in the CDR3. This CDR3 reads CASSQGLGSYGYTF. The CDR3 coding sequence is TGTGCCAGCTCACAGGGACTAGGAAGCTATGGCTACACCTTC.

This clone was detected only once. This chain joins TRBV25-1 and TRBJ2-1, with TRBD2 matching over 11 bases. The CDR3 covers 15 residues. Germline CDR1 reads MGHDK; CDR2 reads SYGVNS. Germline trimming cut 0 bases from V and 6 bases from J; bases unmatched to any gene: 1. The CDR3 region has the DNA TGTGCCAGCAGTGAATATCTAGCGGGAGGCAATGAGCAGTTCTTC. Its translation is CASSEYLAGGNEQFF.

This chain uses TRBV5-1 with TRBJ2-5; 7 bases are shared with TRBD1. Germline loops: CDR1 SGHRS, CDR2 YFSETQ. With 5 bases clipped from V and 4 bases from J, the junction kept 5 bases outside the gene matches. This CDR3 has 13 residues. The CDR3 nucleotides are TGCGCCAGCAGGCCAGACAGGGTAGAGACCCAGTACTTC. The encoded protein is CASRPDRVETQYF.

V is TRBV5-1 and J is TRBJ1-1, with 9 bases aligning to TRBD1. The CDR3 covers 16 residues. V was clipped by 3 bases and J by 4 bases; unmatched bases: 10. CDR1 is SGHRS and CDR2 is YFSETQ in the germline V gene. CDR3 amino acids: CASSSGTGSLGTEAFF. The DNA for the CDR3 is TGCGCCAGCAGCTCGGGGACAGGGTCTCTTGGCACTGAAGCTTTCTTT.

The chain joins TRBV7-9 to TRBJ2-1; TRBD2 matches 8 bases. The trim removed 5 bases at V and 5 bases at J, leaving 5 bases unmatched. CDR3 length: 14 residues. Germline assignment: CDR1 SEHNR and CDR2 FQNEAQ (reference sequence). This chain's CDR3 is CASSPRGGDNEQFF. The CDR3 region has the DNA TGTGCCAGCAGCCCTCGGGGGGGGGACAATGAGCAGTTCTTC.

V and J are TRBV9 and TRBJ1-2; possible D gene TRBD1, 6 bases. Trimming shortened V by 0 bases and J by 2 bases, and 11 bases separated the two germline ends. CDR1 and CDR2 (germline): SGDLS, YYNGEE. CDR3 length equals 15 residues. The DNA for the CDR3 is TGTGCCAGCAGCGTAGGTCGGGACAACAACTATGGCTACACCTTC. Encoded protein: CASSVGRDNNYGYTF.

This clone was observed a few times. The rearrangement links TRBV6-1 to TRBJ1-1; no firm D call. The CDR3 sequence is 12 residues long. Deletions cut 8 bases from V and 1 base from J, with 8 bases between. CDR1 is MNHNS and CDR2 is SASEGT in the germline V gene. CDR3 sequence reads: CASSEENTEAFF. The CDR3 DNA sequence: TGTGCCAGCTCAGAGGAGAACACTGAAGCTTTCTTT.

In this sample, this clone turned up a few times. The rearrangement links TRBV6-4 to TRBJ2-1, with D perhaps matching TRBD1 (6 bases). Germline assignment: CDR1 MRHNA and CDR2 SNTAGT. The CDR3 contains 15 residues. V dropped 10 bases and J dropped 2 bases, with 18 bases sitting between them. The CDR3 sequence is CATLAGTTAYNEQFF. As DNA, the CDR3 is TGTGCCACTCTGGCCGGGACAACAGCCTACAATGAGCAGTTCTTC.

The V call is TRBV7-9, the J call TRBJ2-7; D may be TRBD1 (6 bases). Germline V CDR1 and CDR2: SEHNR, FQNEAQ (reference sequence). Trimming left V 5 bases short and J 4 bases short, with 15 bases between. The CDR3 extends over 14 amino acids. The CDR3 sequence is CASSPPGHRYEQYF. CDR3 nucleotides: TGTGCCAGCAGCCCCCCGGGACACCGATACGAGCAGTACTTC.

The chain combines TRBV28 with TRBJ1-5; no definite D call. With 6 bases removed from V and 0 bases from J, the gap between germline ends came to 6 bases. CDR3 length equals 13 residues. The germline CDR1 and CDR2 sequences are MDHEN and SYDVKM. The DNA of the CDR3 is TGTGCCAGCAGCCTCTATAGCAATCAGCCCCAGCATTTT. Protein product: CASSLYSNQPQHF.

DNA for the CDR3: TGCGCCAGCAGTTCGAACGGGGGGAGGGCCCCCGAGCAGTACTTC. It yields the protein CASSSNGGRAPEQYF. The V and J genes are TRBV10-2 and TRBJ2-7; 7 positions agree with TRBD2. CDR3 length: 15 amino acids. The ends lost 5 bases at V and 6 bases at J; junction bases unmatched: 13. In germline, CDR1 is WSHSY, CDR2 SAAADI.

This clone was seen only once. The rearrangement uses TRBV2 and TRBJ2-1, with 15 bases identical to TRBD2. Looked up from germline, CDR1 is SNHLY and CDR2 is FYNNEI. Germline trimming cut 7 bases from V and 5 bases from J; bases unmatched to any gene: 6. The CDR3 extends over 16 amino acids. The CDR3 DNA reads TGTGCCAGCATGAGGACTAGCGGGGGGGCGGACAATGAGCAGTTCTTC. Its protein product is CASMRTSGGADNEQFF.

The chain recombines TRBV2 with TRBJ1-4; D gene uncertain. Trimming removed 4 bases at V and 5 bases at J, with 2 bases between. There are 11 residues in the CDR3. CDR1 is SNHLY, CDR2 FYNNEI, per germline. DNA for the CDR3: TGTGCCAGCAGTGTAAATGAAAAACTGTTTTTT. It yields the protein CASSVNEKLFF.

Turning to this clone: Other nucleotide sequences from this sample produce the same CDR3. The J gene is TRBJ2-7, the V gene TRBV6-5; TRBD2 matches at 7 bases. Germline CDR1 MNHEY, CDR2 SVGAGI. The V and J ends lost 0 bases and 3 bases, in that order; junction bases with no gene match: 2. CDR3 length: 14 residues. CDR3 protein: CASSYSGRDYEQYF. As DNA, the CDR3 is TGTGCCAGCAGTTACTCTGGGAGGGACTACGAGCAGTACTTC.

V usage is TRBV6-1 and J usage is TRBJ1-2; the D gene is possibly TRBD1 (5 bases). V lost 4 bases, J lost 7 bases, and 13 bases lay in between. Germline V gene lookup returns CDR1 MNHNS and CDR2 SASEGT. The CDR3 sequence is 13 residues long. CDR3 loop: CASSGAGSRGYTF. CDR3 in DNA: TGTGCCAGCAGTGGGGCAGGGTCCCGTGGCTACACCTTC.

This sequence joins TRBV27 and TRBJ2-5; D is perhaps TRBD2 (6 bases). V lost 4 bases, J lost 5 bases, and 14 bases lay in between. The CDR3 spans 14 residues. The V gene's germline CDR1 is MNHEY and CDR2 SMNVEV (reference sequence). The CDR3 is CASSSPGGGETQYF. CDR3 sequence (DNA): TGTGCCAGCAGTTCCCCCGGGGGTGGGGAGACCCAGTACTTC.